The 13 T cell receptor beta chains given below trace back to one sample, sequenced in a study of T-cell reconstitution after alpha-beta-depleted transplantation in children (dated by TCRdb to 2016 to 2017). The treatment or condition label of this sample denotes: allogeneic hematopoietic cell transplantation with graft depleted of TCRalphabeta T cells and CD19 B cells. The library was generated by PCR. Sequencing instrument: Illumina HiSeq 2500. Molecular barcoding was employed in the preparation of TCR libraries, with unique molecular identifiers being used to normalize TCRbeta repertoire quantification. TCRdb itself trimmed the public reads at Q25 with fastp, ran MiXCR and retained productive beta chains. One record per CDR3 amino acid sequence lists the most common genes and DNA. Counted in this sample were more than 300,000 distinct CDR3 sequences; 15% to 20% of them appeared once. The ten largest clonotypes hold about 41% of the sample.

The sequenced sample was PBMCs, mostly from graft donor cells, obtained 360 days after TCRalphabeta/CD19-depleted stem cell transplant. The receptors were sampled from a male patient under 10 years old who had a stem cell transplant for acute lymphoblastic leukemia, so the T cells may come from the graft donor.

Only a few counts were recorded for this clonotype. V is TRBV29-1 and J is TRBJ2-1; 10 positions match TRBD2. V lost 6 bases to trimming and J lost 2 bases; unmatched junction nucleotides: 4. This CDR3 has 14 residues. CDR1 SQVTM and CDR2 ANQGSEA come from the germline V gene. CDR3 sequence (DNA): TGCAGCGTCAGAGCGGGAGGGACCTACAATGAGCAGTTCTTC. Translated: CSVRAGGTYNEQFF.

This clonotype turned up a few times. The chain is built from TRBV4-2 and TRBJ1-2, with D uncertain. V was trimmed by 1 base and J by 8 bases, leaving 11 bases between them. Germline V lookup: CDR1 LGHNA, CDR2 YNFKEQ. The CDR3 loop spans 13 amino acids. This chain's CDR3 is CASSQVGLEGYTF. The CDR3, as DNA: TGTGCCAGCAGCCAAGTAGGGTTAGAAGGCTACACCTTC.

This clonotype was recorded at least ten times. The V call is TRBV6-5, the J call TRBJ2-5; TRBD1 is a possible D gene (6 bases). Germline assignment: CDR1 MNHEY and CDR2 SVGAGI. This CDR3 contains 14 residues. Trimming pared 1 base from V and 3 bases from J, leaving 9 bases between. CDR3 amino acids: CASSYWAGEETQYF. CDR3 coding DNA: TGTGCCAGCAGTTACTGGGCAGGGGAAGAGACCCAGTACTTC.

In its sample, this clonotype was seen a few times. This chain links TRBV6-2 or TRBV6-3 with TRBJ2-1; a possible D gene is TRBD2 (5 bases). V was shortened by 2 bases and J by 9 bases, with 17 bases between the two germline ends. This CDR3 is built from 15 residues. Germline V gene data show CDR1 as MNHEY and CDR2 as SVGEGT. The CDR3: CASSYAVTSIGEQFF. For the CDR3, the DNA is TGTGCCAGCAGTTACGCGGTTACTAGTATCGGTGAGCAGTTCTTC.

At least ten counts were recorded for this clonotype. The gene calls are TRBV5-1 and TRBJ2-5; 7 bases map to TRBD1. Looked up from germline, CDR1 is SGHRS and CDR2 is YFSETQ. The ends lost 3 bases at V and 1 base at J; junction bases unmatched: 3. The CDR3 spans 14 residues. The CDR3 nucleotides are TGCGCCAGCAGCTCAGGGGACAGCCAAGAGACCCAGTACTTC. This codes for CASSSGDSQETQYF.

The rearrangement uses TRBV27 and TRBJ2-1; TRBD2 matches at 8 bases. This CDR3 region has 14 residues. The junction had 8 bases not matched to a gene; V was cut back by 4 bases and J by 9 bases. From germline, CDR1 is MNHEY and CDR2 SMNVEV (reference sequence). The CDR3 coding sequence is TGTGCCAGCAGTTCAGAGCGGGAGAGGTTTGAGCAGTTCTTC. Its translation is CASSSERERFEQFF.

The rearrangement links TRBV4-2 to TRBJ2-3; no firm D call. This CDR3 comprises 15 residues. Germline V gives CDR1 LGHNA, CDR2 YNFKEQ. Trimming removed 4 bases from V and 2 bases from J, with 13 bases in between. The CDR3 DNA reads TGTGCCAGCAGCCTCCCCAACCGGCCCACAGATACGCAGTATTTT. Translated, it gives CASSLPNRPTDTQYF.

This sequence joins TRBV10-1 and TRBJ2-1, with D tentatively TRBD2 (6 bases). Germline lookup yields CDR1 WNHNN and CDR2 SYGVQD (reference sequence). The V end lost 1 base, the J end lost 0 bases, and 10 bases lay between the germline ends. This CDR3 is built from 16 residues. CDR3 nucleotide sequence: TGCGCCAGCAGTGAGTTAAGGGACTTCTCCTACAATGAGCAGTTCTTC. Its translation: CASSELRDFSYNEQFF.

This clonotype was counted a few times. This sequence joins TRBV7-8 and TRBJ2-5; 7 bases agree with TRBD1. The V and J ends lost 4 bases and 4 bases, in that order; junction bases with no gene match: 12. Germline V lookup: CDR1 SGHVS, CDR2 FQNEAQ. CDR3 length: 16 residues. The CDR3 region has the DNA TGTGCCAGCAGCTCTTACCAGACAGGGTATGGAGAGACCCAGTACTTC. It encodes CASSSYQTGYGETQYF.

This clonotype was seen a few times. The chain couples TRBV4-2 to TRBJ2-1; 7 bases align to TRBD2. Germline V gene sequence: CDR1 LGHNA, CDR2 YNFKEQ. V was pared by 1 base and J by 7 bases, with 1 base of the junction left unmatched. The CDR3 runs 13 residues. The DNA for the CDR3 is TGTGCCAGCAGCCAAGGTAGCGGGAATGAGCAGTTCTTC. Translation: CASSQGSGNEQFF.

The rearrangement uses TRBV5-1 and TRBJ2-5; D possibly corresponds to TRBD2 (5 bases). Per the germline V gene, CDR1 is SGHRS and CDR2 is YFSETQ. This CDR3 has 15 amino acids. Trimming cost V 1 base and J 5 bases, with 15 bases left between them. The CDR3 nucleotides are TGCGCCAGCAGCTTGAGTGGCAGACCGGGGGAGACCCAGTACTTC. Its protein product is CASSLSGRPGETQYF.

This clonotype turned up a few times. The chain couples TRBV4-2 to TRBJ2-1; TRBD2 agrees at 8 bases. Trimming cost V 0 bases and J 4 bases; bases outside gene matches: 14. From germline, CDR1 is LGHNA and CDR2 YNFKEQ. The CDR3 sequence is 19 residues long. The CDR3 coding sequence is TGTGCCAGCAGCCAAGATGGGACAAGAGAGCGGGAGAGGTACAATGAGCAGTTCTTC. Translated, it gives CASSQDGTRERERYNEQFF.

The chain is built from TRBV20-1 and TRBJ2-3; weak D call: TRBD2 (6 bases). The germline gives CDR1 DFQATT, CDR2 SNEGSKA (reference sequence). CDR3 length: 13 amino acids. The V end was cut by 6 bases, the J end by 4 bases, with 14 bases between. CDR3 in amino acids: CSAMDYLSDTQYF. CDR3 in DNA: TGCAGTGCCATGGACTACCTTTCAGATACGCAGTATTTT.